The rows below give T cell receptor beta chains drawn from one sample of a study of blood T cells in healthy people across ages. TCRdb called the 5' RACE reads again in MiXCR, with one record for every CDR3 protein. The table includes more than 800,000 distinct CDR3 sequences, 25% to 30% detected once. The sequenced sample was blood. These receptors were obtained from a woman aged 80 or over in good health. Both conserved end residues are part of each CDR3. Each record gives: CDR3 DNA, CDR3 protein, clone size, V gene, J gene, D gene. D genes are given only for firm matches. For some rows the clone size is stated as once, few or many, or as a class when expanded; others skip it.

CDR3 DNA: TGTGCCAGTAGTATGATATCTGGGGCCAACGTCCTGACTTTC
CDR3 protein: CASSMISGANVLTF
clone size: NA
V gene: TRBV19
J gene: TRBJ2-6
D gene: NA

CDR3 DNA: TGTGCCAGCAGCCAGGACCGGGACAGGACTATCTATGGCTACACCTTC
CDR3 protein: CASSQDRDRTIYGYTF
clone size: many
V gene: TRBV3-1
J gene: TRBJ1-2
D gene: TRBD1

CDR3 DNA: TGTGCCAGCAGCTTGAGGGCCGGGACAGCAAGTAATGGGGCCAACGTCCTGACTTTC
CDR3 protein: CASSLRAGTASNGANVLTF
clone size: many
V gene: TRBV5-5
J gene: TRBJ2-6
D gene: TRBD1

CDR3 DNA: TGTGCCAGCAGCGTCGGGACACTTTACAATGAGCAGTTCTTC
CDR3 protein: CASSVGTLYNEQFF
clone size: many
V gene: TRBV9
J gene: TRBJ2-1
D gene: NA

CDR3 DNA: TGTGCCAGCAGACTACAGGGGCCCTATAATTCACCCCTCCACTTT
CDR3 protein: CASRLQGPYNSPLHF
clone size: many
V gene: TRBV12-3/TRBV12-4
J gene: TRBJ1-6
D gene: TRBD1

CDR3 DNA: TGCAGTGCTAGAGATGATGGGAGGGGGGGCCTAAATGAGCAGTTCTTC
CDR3 protein: CSARDDGRGGLNEQFF
clone size: few
V gene: TRBV20-1
J gene: TRBJ2-1
D gene: NA

CDR3 DNA: TGTGCCAGCAGCGTTGTCGAGGTGGCTGAGCAGTTCTTC
CDR3 protein: CASSVVEVAEQFF
clone size: many
V gene: TRBV7-2
J gene: TRBJ2-1
D gene: NA

CDR3 DNA: TGTGCCAGCAGCGTAATGTGGGGGGCCAACAATGAGCAGTTCTTC
CDR3 protein: CASSVMWGANNEQFF
clone size: NA
V gene: TRBV9
J gene: TRBJ2-1
D gene: NA

CDR3 DNA: TGCAGTGCTAGAGATCGGGACAGGGCGAACACTGAAGCTTTCTTT
CDR3 protein: CSARDRDRANTEAFF
clone size: NA
V gene: TRBV20-1
J gene: TRBJ1-1
D gene: TRBD1

CDR3 DNA: TGTGCCAGCAGTCCCACGGGCTTTGGTGGAGAGACCCAGTACTTC
CDR3 protein: CASSPTGFGGETQYF
clone size: many
V gene: TRBV12-3/TRBV12-4
J gene: TRBJ2-5
D gene: NA

CDR3 DNA: TGCAGTGCTGAGCGAGGGGGCCTCTCCTACAATGAGCAGTTCTTC
CDR3 protein: CSAERGGLSYNEQFF
clone size: NA
V gene: TRBV20-1
J gene: TRBJ2-1
D gene: TRBD1

CDR3 DNA: TGCAGTGCTAGGAAGGCTAGCGGGGGACCCTACAATGAGCAGTACTTC
CDR3 protein: CSARKASGGPYNEQYF
clone size: NA
V gene: TRBV20-1
J gene: TRBJ2-5
D gene: TRBD2

CDR3 DNA: TGCAGTGCCCCGGGCCCGATGGCTACGCAGTATTTT
CDR3 protein: CSAPGPMATQYF
clone size: many
V gene: TRBV20-1
J gene: TRBJ2-3
D gene: NA

CDR3 DNA: TGTGCCAGCAGCCGTGGGGGGACTAGCGGGGGGTACAATGAGCAGTTCTTC
CDR3 protein: CASSRGGTSGGYNEQFF
clone size: NA
V gene: TRBV11-2
J gene: TRBJ2-1
D gene: TRBD2

CDR3 DNA: TGTGCCAGCAGCCCGGAGGGGCGGTACACTGAAGCTTTCTTT
CDR3 protein: CASSPEGRYTEAFF
clone size: NA
V gene: TRBV7-9
J gene: TRBJ1-1
D gene: NA

CDR3 DNA: TGTGCCAGCAGTCCTCGAGGGGTTCAAACTGAAGCTTTCTTT
CDR3 protein: CASSPRGVQTEAFF
clone size: few
V gene: TRBV6-1
J gene: TRBJ1-1
D gene: NA

CDR3 DNA: TGTGCCAGTAGTAAACGGACAGGGCGGACTGAAGCTTTCTTT
CDR3 protein: CASSKRTGRTEAFF
clone size: few
V gene: TRBV19
J gene: TRBJ1-1
D gene: TRBD1

CDR3 DNA: TGTGCCAGCAGTTCCTTCCGGGACAGGAAGACACCTGGGGCCAACGTCCTGACTTTC
CDR3 protein: CASSSFRDRKTPGANVLTF
clone size: NA
V gene: TRBV7-2
J gene: TRBJ2-6
D gene: TRBD1

CDR3 DNA: TGCGCCAGCAGCTTGATGTCAGAGGTGGCGTCCTATGGCTACACCTTC
CDR3 protein: CASSLMSEVASYGYTF
clone size: NA
V gene: TRBV5-1
J gene: TRBJ1-2
D gene: NA

CDR3 DNA: TGTGCCAGCAGCTTTCGCGGGGGGGCCAGTGAGACCCAGTACTTC
CDR3 protein: CASSFRGGASETQYF
clone size: NA
V gene: TRBV11-3
J gene: TRBJ2-5
D gene: TRBD2

CDR3 DNA: TGCAGTGCTCGCCGGGACATACAGACCCAGTACTTC
CDR3 protein: CSARRDIQTQYF
clone size: few
V gene: TRBV20-1
J gene: TRBJ2-5
D gene: NA

CDR3 DNA: TGTGCCAGCAGCACCCCGGGAGGCTACTCCTACAATGAGCAGTTCTTC
CDR3 protein: CASSTPGGYSYNEQFF
clone size: many
V gene: TRBV7-2
J gene: TRBJ2-1
D gene: TRBD2

CDR3 DNA: TGCAGCGTTGGGGTTCCTCCGCGGCCTGGAGCTTTCTTT
CDR3 protein: CSVGVPPRPGAFF
clone size: NA
V gene: TRBV29-1
J gene: TRBJ1-1
D gene: NA

CDR3 DNA: TGCAGTGCTAGAGATAGGAGTGACACTGAAGCTTTCTTT
CDR3 protein: CSARDRSDTEAFF
clone size: NA
V gene: TRBV20-1
J gene: TRBJ1-1
D gene: NA

CDR3 DNA: TGTGCCAGCAGCCAGATGAACACCGGGGAGCTGTTTTTT
CDR3 protein: CASSQMNTGELFF
clone size: few
V gene: TRBV3-1
J gene: TRBJ2-2
D gene: NA

CDR3 DNA: TGTGCCAGCAGACGGGACAGGGGCTTACAGAACTATGGCTACACCTTC
CDR3 protein: CASRRDRGLQNYGYTF
clone size: many
V gene: TRBV7-2
J gene: TRBJ1-2
D gene: TRBD1

CDR3 DNA: TGTGCCACCAGCATAGCCGCAGGGGCTGGGGCCAACGTCCTGACTTTC
CDR3 protein: CATSIAAGAGANVLTF
clone size: many
V gene: TRBV15
J gene: TRBJ2-6
D gene: NA

CDR3 DNA: TGTGCCAGCAGTGAAGCCTTTCTCAGGACAGGAGACAATGAGCAGTTCTTC
CDR3 protein: CASSEAFLRTGDNEQFF
clone size: few
V gene: TRBV2
J gene: TRBJ2-1
D gene: TRBD1